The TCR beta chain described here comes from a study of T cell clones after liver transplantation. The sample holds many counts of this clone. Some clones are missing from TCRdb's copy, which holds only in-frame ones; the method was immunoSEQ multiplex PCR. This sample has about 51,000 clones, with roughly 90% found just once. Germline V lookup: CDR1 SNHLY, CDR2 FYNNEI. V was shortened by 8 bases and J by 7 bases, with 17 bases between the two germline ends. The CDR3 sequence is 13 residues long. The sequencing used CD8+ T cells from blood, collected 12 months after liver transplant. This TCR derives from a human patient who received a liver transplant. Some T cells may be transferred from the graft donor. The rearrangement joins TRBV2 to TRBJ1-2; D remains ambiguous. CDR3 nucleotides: TGTGCCAGCTACGTCGGTGGGTCGTCTGGCTACACCTTC. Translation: CASYVGGSSGYTF.